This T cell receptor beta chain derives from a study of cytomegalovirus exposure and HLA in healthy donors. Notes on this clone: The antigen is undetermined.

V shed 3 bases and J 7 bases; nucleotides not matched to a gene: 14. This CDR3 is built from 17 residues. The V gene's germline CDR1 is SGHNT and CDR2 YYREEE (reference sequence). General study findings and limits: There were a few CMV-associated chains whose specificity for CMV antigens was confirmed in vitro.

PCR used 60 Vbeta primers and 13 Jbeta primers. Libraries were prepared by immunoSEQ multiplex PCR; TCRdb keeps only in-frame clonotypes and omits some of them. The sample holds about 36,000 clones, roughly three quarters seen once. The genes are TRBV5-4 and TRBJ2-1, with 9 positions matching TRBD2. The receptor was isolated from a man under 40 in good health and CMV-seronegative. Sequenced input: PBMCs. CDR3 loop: CASSYRSGGQVPNEQFF. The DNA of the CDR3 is TGTGCCAGCAGCTACCGAAGCGGGGGGCAGGTGCCGAATGAGCAGTTCTTC. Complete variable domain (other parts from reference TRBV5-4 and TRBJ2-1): ETGVTQSPTHLIKTRGQQVTLRCSSQSGHNTVSWYQQALGQGPQFIFQYYREEENGRGNFPPRFSGLQFPNYSSELNVNALELDDSALYLCASSYRSGGQVPNEQFFGPGTRLTVL.